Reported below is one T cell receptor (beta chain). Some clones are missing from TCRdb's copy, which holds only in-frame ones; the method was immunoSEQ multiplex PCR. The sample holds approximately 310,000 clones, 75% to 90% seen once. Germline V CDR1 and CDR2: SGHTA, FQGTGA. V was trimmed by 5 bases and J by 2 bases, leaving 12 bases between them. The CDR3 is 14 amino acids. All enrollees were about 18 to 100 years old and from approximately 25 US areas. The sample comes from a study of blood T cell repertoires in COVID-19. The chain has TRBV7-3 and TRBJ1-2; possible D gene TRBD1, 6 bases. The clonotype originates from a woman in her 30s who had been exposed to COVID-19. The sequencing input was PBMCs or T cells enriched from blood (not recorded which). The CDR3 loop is CASSTGPANYGYTF. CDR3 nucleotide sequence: TGTGCCAGCAGCACAGGGCCCGCGAACTATGGCTACACCTTC.